This TCR beta chain was observed in a study of shared clonotypes between healthy human individuals. CDR1 and CDR2 (germline): PRHDT, FYEKMQ (reference sequence). V was pared by 4 bases and J by 8 bases, with 12 bases of the junction left unmatched. The CDR3 contains 17 residues. This clone has more than one count but fewer than ten. Splitting of each subset's genomic DNA was done evenly across several immunoSEQ plates. Per sorted-subset replicate PCR, input was 150 to 250 ng DNA, representing about 29,000 T cell genomes. Original data processing: Because ImmunoSEQ provided only junction sequences with no quality scores, the filtering differed. Generated by immunoSEQ multiplex PCR, the TCRdb table keeps only in-frame clones and is missing some. V and J calls and clone size come straight from that table; D and trimming were deduced from the DNA. The sample contains fewer than 400,000 clones, approximately 79% of which appear only once.

The clonotype was recovered from a man between 25 and 39 years old in good health. Sequencing used memory CD4+ T cells sorted from blood. Stated subset: CD45RA-negative fraction. The rearrangement joins TRBV13 to TRBJ2-1, with 12 bases matching TRBD2. CDR3 nucleotides: TGTGCCAGCAGCTCGCCCGACCTAGCGGGAGGGGTGGATGAGCAGTTCTTC. Protein: CASSSPDLAGGVDEQFF. The complete variable domain, with remaining parts taken from reference TRBV13 and TRBJ2-1, reads AAGVIQSPRHLIKEKRETATLKCYPIPRHDTVYWYQQGPGQDPQFLISFYEKMQSDKGSIPDRFSAQQFSDYHSELNMSSLELGDSALYFCASSSPDLAGGVDEQFFGPGTRLTVL.